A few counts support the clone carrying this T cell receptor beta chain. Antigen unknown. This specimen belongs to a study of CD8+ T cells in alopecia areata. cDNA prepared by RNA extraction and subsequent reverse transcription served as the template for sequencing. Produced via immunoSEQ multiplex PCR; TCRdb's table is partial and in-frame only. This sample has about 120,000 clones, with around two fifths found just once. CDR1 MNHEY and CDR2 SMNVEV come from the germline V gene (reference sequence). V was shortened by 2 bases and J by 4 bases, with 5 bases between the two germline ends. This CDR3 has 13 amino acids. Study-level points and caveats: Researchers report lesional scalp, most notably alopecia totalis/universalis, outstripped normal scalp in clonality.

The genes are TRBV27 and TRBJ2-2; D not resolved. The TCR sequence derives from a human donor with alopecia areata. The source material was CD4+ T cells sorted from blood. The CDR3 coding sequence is TGTGCCAGCAGTTTACAAGCCACCGGGGAGCTGTTTTTT. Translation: CASSLQATGELFF.